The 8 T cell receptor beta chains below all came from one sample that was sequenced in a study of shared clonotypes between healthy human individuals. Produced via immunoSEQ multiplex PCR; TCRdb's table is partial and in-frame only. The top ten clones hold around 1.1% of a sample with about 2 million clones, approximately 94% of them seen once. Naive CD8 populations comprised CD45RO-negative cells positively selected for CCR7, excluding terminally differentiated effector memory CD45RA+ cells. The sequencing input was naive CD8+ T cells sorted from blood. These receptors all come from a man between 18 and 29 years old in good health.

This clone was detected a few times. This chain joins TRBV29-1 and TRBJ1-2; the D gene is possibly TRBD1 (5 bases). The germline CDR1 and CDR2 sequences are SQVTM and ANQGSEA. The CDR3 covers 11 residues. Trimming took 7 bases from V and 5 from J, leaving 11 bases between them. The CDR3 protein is CSDDRSYGYTF. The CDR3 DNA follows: TGCAGCGATGACAGATCTTATGGCTACACCTTC.

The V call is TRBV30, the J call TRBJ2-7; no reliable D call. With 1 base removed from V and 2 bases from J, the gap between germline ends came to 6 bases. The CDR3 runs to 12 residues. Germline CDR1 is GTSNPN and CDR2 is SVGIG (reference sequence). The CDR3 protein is CAWSGGTYEQYF. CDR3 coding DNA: TGTGCCTGGAGTGGAGGAACCTACGAGCAGTACTTC.

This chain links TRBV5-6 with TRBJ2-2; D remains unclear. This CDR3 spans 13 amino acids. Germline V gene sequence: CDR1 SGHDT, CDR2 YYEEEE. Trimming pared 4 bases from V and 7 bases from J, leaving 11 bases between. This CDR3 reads CASSILDGGELFF. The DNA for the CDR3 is TGTGCCAGCAGCATCCTCGACGGCGGGGAGCTGTTTTTT.

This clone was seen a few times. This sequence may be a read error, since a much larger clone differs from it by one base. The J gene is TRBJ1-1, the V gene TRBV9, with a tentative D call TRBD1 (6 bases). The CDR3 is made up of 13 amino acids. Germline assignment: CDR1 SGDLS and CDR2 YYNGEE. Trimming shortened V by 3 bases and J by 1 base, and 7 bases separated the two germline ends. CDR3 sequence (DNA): TGTGCCAGCAGCGAGGACAGGAACACTGAAGCTTTCTTT. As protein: CASSEDRNTEAFF.

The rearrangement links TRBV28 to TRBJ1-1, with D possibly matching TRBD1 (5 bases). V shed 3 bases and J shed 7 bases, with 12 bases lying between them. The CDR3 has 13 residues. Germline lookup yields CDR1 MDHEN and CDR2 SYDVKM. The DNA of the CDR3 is TGTGCCAGCAGTTTTGCGGCAGGGAATGAAGCTTTCTTT. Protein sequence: CASSFAAGNEAFF.

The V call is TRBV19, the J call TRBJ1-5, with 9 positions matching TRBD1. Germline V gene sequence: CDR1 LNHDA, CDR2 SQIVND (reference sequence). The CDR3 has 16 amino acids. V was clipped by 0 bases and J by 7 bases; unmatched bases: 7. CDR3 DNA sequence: TGTGCCAGTAGTATAGATTCAAACAGGGGGCCGCAGCCCCAGCATTTT. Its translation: CASSIDSNRGPQPQHF.

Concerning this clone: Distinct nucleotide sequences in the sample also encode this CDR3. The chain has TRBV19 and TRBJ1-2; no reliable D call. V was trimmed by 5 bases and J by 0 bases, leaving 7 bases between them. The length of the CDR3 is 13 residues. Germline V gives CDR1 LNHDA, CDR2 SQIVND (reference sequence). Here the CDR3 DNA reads TGTGCCAGTAGTCCGGGATCTAACTATGGCTACACCTTC. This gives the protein CASSPGSNYGYTF.

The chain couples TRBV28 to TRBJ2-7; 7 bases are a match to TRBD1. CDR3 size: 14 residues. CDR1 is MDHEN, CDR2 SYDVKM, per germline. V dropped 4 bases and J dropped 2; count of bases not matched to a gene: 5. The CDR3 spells CASSSPGQTYEQYF. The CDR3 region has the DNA TGTGCCAGCAGTTCGCCGGGACAGACCTACGAGCAGTACTTC.